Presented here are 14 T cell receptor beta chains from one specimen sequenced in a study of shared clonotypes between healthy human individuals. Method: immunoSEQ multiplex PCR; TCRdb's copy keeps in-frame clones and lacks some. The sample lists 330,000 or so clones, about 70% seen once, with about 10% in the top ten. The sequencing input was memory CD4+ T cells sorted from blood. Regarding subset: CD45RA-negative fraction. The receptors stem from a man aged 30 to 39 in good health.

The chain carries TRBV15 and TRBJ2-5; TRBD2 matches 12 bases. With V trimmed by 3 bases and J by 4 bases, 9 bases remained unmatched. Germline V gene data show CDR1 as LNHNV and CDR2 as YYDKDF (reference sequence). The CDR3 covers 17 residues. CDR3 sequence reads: CATSSGASGRAIETQYF. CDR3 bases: TGTGCCACCAGCAGCGGAGCTAGCGGGAGGGCCATAGAGACCCAGTACTTC.

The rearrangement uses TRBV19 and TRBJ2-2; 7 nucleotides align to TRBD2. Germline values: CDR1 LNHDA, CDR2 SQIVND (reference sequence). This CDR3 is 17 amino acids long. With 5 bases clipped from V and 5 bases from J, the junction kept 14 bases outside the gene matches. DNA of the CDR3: TGTGCCAGTAGTGGGGCGACTAGCCGGAGCGGTACCGGGGAGCTGTTTTTT. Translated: CASSGATSRSGTGELFF.

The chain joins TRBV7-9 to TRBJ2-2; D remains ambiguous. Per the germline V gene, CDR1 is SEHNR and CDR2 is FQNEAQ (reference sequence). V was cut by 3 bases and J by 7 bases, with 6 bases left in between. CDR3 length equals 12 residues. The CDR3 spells CASSLSIGELFF. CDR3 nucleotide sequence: TGTGCCAGCAGCTTGAGTATCGGGGAGCTGTTTTTT.

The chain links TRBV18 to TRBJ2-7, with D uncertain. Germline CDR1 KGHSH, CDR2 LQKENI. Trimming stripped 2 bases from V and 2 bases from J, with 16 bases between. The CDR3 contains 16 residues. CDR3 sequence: CASSPKPILSTYEQYF. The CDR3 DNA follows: TGTGCCAGCTCACCAAAGCCTATCCTAAGCACCTACGAGCAGTACTTC.

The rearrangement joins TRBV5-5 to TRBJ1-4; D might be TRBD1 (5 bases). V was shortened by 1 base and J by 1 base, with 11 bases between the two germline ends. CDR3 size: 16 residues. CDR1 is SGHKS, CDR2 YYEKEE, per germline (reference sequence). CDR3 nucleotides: TGTGCCAGCAGCTTGTCGCCAGGGAGAACTAATGAAAAACTGTTTTTT. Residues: CASSLSPGRTNEKLFF.

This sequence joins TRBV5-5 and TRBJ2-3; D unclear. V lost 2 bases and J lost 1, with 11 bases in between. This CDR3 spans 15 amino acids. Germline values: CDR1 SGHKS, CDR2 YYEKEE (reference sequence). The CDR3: CASSFTGLRTDTQYF. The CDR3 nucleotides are TGTGCCAGCAGCTTTACGGGCCTGCGCACAGATACGCAGTATTTT.

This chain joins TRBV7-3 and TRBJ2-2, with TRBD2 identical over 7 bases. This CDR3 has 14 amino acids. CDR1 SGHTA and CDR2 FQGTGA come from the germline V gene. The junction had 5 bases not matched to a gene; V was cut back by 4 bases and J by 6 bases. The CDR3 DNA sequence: TGTGCCAGCAGCTCCTATACTAGCGCCGGGGAGCTGTTTTTT. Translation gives CASSSYTSAGELFF.

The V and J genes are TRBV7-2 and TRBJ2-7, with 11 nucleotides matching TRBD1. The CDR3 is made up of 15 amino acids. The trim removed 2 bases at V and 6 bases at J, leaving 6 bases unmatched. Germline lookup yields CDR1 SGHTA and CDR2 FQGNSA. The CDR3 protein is CASSLLGTGGFEQYF. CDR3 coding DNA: TGTGCCAGCAGCTTACTGGGGACAGGGGGGTTCGAGCAGTACTTC.

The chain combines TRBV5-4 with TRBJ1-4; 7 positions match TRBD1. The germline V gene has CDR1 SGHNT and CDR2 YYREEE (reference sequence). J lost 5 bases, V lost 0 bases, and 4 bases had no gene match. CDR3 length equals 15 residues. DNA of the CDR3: TGTGCCAGCAGCTTGGATAAGGGGGCCAATGAAAAACTGTTTTTT. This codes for CASSLDKGANEKLFF.

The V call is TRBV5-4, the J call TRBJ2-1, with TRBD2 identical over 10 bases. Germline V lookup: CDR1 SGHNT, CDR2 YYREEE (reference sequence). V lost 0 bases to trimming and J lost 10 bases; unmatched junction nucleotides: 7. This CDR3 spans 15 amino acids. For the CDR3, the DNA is TGTGCCAGCAGCTTGGGCCTAGCGGGAGTGGGGGAGCAGTTCTTC. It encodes CASSLGLAGVGEQFF.

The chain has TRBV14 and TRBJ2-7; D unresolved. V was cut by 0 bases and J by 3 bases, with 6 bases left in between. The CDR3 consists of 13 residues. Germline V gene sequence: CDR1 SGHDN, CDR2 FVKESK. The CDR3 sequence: CASSQDIRYEQYF. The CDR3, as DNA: TGTGCCAGCAGCCAAGATATCCGCTACGAGCAGTACTTC.

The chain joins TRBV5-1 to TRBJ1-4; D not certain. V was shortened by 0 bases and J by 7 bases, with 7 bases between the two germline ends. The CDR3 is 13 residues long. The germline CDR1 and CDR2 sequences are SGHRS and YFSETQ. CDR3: CASSLDLGEKLFF. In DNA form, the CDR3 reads TGCGCCAGCAGCTTGGACCTCGGTGAAAAACTGTTTTTT.

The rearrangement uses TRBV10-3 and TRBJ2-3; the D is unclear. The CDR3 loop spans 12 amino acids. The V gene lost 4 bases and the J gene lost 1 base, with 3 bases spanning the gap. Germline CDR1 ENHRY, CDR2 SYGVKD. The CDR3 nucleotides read TGTGCCATCAGTGCGGGCACAGATACGCAGTATTTT. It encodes CAISAGTDTQYF.

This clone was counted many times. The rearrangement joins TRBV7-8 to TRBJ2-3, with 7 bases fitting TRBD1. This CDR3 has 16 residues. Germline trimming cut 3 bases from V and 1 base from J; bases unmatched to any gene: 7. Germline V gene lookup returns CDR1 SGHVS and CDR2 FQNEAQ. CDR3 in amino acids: CASSLYQGDGTDTQYF. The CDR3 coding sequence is TGTGCCAGCAGCTTGTACCAGGGGGACGGCACAGATACGCAGTATTTT.